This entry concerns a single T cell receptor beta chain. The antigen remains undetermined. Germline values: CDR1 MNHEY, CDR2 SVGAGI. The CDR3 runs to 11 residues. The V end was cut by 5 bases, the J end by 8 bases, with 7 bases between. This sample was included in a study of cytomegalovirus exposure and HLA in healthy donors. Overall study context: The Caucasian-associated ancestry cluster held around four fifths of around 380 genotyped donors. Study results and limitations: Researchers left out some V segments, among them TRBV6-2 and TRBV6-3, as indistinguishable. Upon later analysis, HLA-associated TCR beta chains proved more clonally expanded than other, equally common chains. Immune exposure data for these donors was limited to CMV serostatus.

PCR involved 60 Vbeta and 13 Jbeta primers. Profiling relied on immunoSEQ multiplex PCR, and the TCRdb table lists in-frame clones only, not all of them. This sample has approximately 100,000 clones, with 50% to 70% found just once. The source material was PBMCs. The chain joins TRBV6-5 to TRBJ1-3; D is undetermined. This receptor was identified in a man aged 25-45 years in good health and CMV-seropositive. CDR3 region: CASSPRDTIYF. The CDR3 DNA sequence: TGTGCCAGCAGTCCGAGGGACACCATATATTTT.